Listed here are 4 T cell receptor beta chains from one sample, sequenced in a study of blood T cells in healthy people across ages. A second PCR of roughly 7 to 11 cycles used a sample-barcoded 5' primer and a J-beta primer mix. MiXCR, run by TCRdb on the 5' RACE reads, gives a single entry per CDR3 protein. Here the sample spans around 1,700,000 distinct CDR3 sequences, 28% being singletons. Sequencing was performed on blood. The receptors derive from a woman under 40 in good health.

This clonotype was seen at least ten times. The chain joins TRBV4-3 to TRBJ1-2; D unresolved. Trimming pared 1 base from V and 4 bases from J, leaving 13 bases between. Germline CDR1 and CDR2: LGHNA and YSLEER. This CDR3 has 15 residues. CDR3 bases: TGCGCCAGCAGCCAAGGCGCAGCCGCGGGCTATGGCTACACCTTC. The encoded protein is CASSQGAAAGYGYTF.

The chain has TRBV12-3 or TRBV12-4 and TRBJ1-2; 7 nucleotides line up with TRBD1. V trimming: 1 base; J trimming: 7 bases; junction bases outside the gene matches: 12. This CDR3 comprises 16 residues. In nucleotides, the CDR3 is TGTGCCAGCAGTTTAGGCTCGGACAGGAGACATGGTGGCTACACCTTC. Translation gives CASSLGSDRRHGGYTF.

About this clonotype itself: One base away lies a much larger clone, so this may be a sequencing read error. The chain carries TRBV11-1 and TRBJ2-5; 7 bases line up with TRBD2. This CDR3 is built from 13 residues. With 6 bases clipped from V and 13 bases from J, the junction kept 14 bases outside the gene matches. Germline V gene data show CDR1 as SGHAT and CDR2 as FQDESV (reference sequence). The CDR3 region has the DNA TGTGCCAGCAGGGGACCGGGAGGCTACGAGCGGTACTTC. It codes for CASRGPGGYERYF.

This clonotype was picked up many times. The chain couples TRBV7-9 to TRBJ2-7; maybe TRBD1 (5 bases). This CDR3 has 14 amino acids. Trimming removed 5 bases at V and 2 bases at J, with 13 bases between. The germline V gene has CDR1 SEHNR and CDR2 FQNEAQ (reference sequence). The CDR3 reads CASSPRAATYEQYF. The CDR3 DNA reads as TGTGCCAGCAGCCCCAGGGCCGCAACCTACGAGCAGTACTTC. The variable domain in full, completed from reference TRBV7-9 and TRBJ2-7, reads DTGVSQNPRHKITKRGQNVTFRCDPISEHNRLYWYRQTLGQGPEFLTYFQNEAQLEKSRLLSDRFSAERPKGSFSTLEIQRTEQGDSAMYLCASSPRAATYEQYFGPGTRLTVT.